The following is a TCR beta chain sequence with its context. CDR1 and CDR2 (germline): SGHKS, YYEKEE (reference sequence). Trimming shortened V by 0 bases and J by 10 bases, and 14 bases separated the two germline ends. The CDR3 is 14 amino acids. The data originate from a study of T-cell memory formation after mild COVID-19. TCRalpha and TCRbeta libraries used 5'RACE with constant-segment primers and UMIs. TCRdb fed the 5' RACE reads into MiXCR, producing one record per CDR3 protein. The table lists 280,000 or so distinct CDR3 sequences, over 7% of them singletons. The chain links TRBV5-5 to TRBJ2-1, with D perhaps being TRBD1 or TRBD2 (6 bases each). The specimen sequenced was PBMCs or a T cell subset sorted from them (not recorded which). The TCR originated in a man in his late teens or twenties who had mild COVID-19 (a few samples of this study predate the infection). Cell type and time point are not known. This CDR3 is CASSLGGPGAEQFF. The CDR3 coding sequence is TGTGCCAGCAGCTTGGGGGGGCCGGGAGCCGAGCAGTTCTTC.